Sequencing of this T cell receptor (beta chain) was carried out in a study of blood T cell repertoires in COVID-19. Study-wide background: T cells, B-cell-depleted T cells, or PBMCs supplied cDNA or gDNA.

Individuals drawn from 20 to 25 US areas were about 18 to 90 years old. Donors were grouped by their self-reported clinical history. In the original analysis: Scientists estimated how many nucleated cells there were by amplifying reference gene primers. The table came from immunoSEQ multiplex PCR; TCRdb's copy has only in-frame clones and leaves some out. That table is the source of V, J and clone size, and D and trimming were worked out from the DNA. Of roughly 140,000 clones in the sample, 85% were seen once. Germline V gene data show CDR1 as LGHNT and CDR2 as FRNRAP. The CDR3 is 16 amino acids. J lost 4 bases, V lost 6 bases, and 11 bases had no gene match.

This receptor was taken from a woman aged 35 to 49 who had recovered from COVID-19. Sequencing used PBMCs or T cells enriched from blood (not recorded which). The chain recombines TRBV12-5 with TRBJ1-2; the match to TRBD1 covers 10 bases. CDR3 in amino acids: CASGPAVDRGIYGYTF. CDR3 coding DNA: TGTGCTAGTGGCCCTGCCGTGGACAGGGGGATCTATGGCTACACCTTC.